Below are 3 T cell receptor beta chains sequenced from a single sample in a study of blood T cell repertoires in COVID-19. Produced via immunoSEQ multiplex PCR; TCRdb's table is partial and in-frame only. The top ten clones hold around 2% of a sample with approximately 110,000 clones, around 90% of them seen once. The specimen was peripheral blood. The receptors were sampled from a man aged 45-65 years with COVID-19, enrolled during active disease.

This chain uses TRBV5-4 with TRBJ2-7; D possibly corresponds to TRBD1 (6 bases). V lost 7 bases to trimming and J lost 5 bases, with 16 bases between them. Germline CDR1 reads SGHNT; CDR2 reads YYREEE (reference sequence). The length of the CDR3 is 13 residues. CDR3 protein: CASSRNRAHEQYF. The CDR3, as DNA: TGTGCCAGCTCCAGAAACAGGGCCCACGAGCAGTACTTC.

This clone was seen only a few times. V and J are TRBV11-2 and TRBJ1-1; 7 nucleotides line up with TRBD1. Germline-derived CDR1 and CDR2 are SGHAT and FQNNGV. The CDR3 contains 14 residues. Trimming cost V 3 bases and J 5 bases; bases outside gene matches: 6. CDR3 in DNA: TGTGCCAGCAGCTTCGGACAGGTGGGGACTGAAGCTTTCTTT. Residues: CASSFGQVGTEAFF.

The gene calls are TRBV6-5 and TRBJ2-2; 7 bases are shared with TRBD1. V was clipped by 7 bases and J by 5 bases; unmatched bases: 10. The germline CDR1 and CDR2 sequences are MNHEY and SVGAGI. The CDR3 is made up of 15 amino acids. CDR3 amino acids: CASTPTGLGTGELFF. The CDR3 nucleotides are TGTGCCAGCACCCCGACAGGGTTGGGGACCGGGGAGCTGTTTTTT.